This T cell receptor (beta chain) was sequenced during a study of T cell clonotyping in hematopoietic cell transplantation. Sample time point: recipient sample about 28 days before transplant, after cytoreduction. The table came from immunoSEQ multiplex PCR; TCRdb's copy has only in-frame clones and leaves some out. Of 46,000 or so clones listed, 65% to 90% were seen once; the top ten hold just under 6%. Per germline, CDR1 SGDLS and CDR2 YYNGEE. The V and J ends lost 3 bases and 0 bases respectively, with 7 bases between them. There are 14 residues in the CDR3. Sequencing was performed on peripheral blood mononuclear cells, taken before stem cell transplant. The chain carries TRBV9 and TRBJ1-5; no definite D call. This receptor was obtained from a man between 60 and 70 years old with biphenotypic leukemia. Some clones in this sample may be carry-over from other donors' samples. Written as DNA, the CDR3 is TGTGCCAGCAGCGCAGGAGCTAGCAATCAGCCCCAGCATTTT. It translates to CASSAGASNQPQHF.